A selection of T cell receptor beta chains follows, all from one sample in a study of blood T cell repertoires in COVID-19. Profiled with immunoSEQ multiplex PCR; TCRdb holds only in-frame clones, not every one. The table has about 59,000 clones, approximately 79% seen once; the top ten hold around 3.5%. Sample: peripheral blood. The source is a man between 60 and 75 years old with acute or convalescent COVID-19. The conserved cysteine and the conserved F or W are not part of the CDR3 here.

j_gene,v_gene,CDR3aa
TRBJ2-7,TRBV7-9,ASSLWDRPYEQY
TRBJ1-1,TRBV5-1,ASSLLEQTEAF
TRBJ1-1,TRBV2,ASSEARQGSAF
TRBJ1-1,TRBV19,ASRGQSL
TRBJ1-3,TRBV28,ASTRGSSGNTIY
TRBJ1-2,TRBV4-1,ASSPKGGQESGYT
TRBJ2-7,TRBV2,ASRDGRGPEQY
TRBJ1-2,TRBV27,ASSPLPRSGIDGYT
TRBJ2-5,TRBV11-3,ASSLDREETQY
TRBJ2-3,TRBV7-6,ASSHYSHFGASGGAEDTQY
TRBJ1-3,TRBV7-3,ASSPDRGDTIY
TRBJ2-1,TRBV29-1,SVEDLGFGWSYNYNEQF
TRBJ2-7,TRBV7-6,ASSHLGSANYEQY
TRBJ1-4,TRBV4-2,ASSQVGQYNEKLF
TRBJ2-1,TRBV5-4,TSSAQTWSGTIGNEQF
TRBJ2-5,TRBV9,ASSTGTWQETQY
TRBJ1-5,TRBV28,ASSLWGQGTDQPQH
TRBJ1-5,TRBV5-4,ASSLAWGVGISNQPQH
TRBJ1-1,TRBV5-5,ASSFLSGTEAF
TRBJ2-7,TRBV11-2,ASSRAGTAIYSSYEQY
TRBJ2-6,TRBV7-6,ASSLGVSGANVLT
TRBJ1-3,TRBV28,ASSPLGQGGNTIY
TRBJ2-5,TRBV7-9,ASHSVGQETQY
TRBJ2-1,TRBV28,ASRLSGAYNEQF
TRBJ2-1,TRBV6-1,ASSDQPSSYNEQF
TRBJ2-2,TRBV7-8,ASSQAGGATGELF
TRBJ2-2,TRBV7-2,ASRFSGGSAGELF
TRBJ2-6,TRBV11-1,ASSPGQISGANVLT
TRBJ1-2,TRBV21-1,ASSKVQWLIKDT
TRBJ2-1,TRBV5-1,ASSFSASGSSYNEQF
TRBJ2-7,TRBV27,ASSPPGAYEQY
TRBJ2-7,TRBV5-1,ASSLTDYEQY
TRBJ1-4,TRBV6-1,ASSEADRGQEKLF